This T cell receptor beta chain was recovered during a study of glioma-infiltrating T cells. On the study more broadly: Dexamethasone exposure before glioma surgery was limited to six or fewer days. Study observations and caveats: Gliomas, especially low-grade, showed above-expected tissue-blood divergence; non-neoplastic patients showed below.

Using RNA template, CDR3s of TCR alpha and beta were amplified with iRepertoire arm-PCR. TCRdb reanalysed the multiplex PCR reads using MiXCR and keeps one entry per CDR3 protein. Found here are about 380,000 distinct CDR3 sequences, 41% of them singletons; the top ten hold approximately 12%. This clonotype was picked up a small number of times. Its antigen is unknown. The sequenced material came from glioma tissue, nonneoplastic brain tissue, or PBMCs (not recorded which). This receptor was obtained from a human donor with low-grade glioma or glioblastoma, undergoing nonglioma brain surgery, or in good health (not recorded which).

The DNA for the CDR3 is TGTGCCAGCAGCTTAAGACCCGCTGAAGCTTTCTTT. Translation gives CASSLRPAEAFF. V and J are TRBV7-2 and TRBJ1-1; D unresolved. CDR1 and CDR2 (germline): SGHTA, FQGNSA. Trimming removed 2 bases from V and 6 bases from J, with 7 bases in between. The length of the CDR3 is 12 residues.